The 18 T cell receptor beta chains below were found in one sample sequenced in a study of blood T cell repertoires in COVID-19. Libraries were prepared by immunoSEQ multiplex PCR; TCRdb keeps only in-frame clonotypes and omits some of them. This sample carries 90,000 to 120,000 clones, roughly 82% of them seen once, and the ten largest clones take around 4.8%. Sequencing was performed on peripheral blood. These receptors came from a man in his sixties with acute or convalescent COVID-19.

The chain is built from TRBV24-1 and TRBJ2-5, with 13 bases lining up with TRBD2. The V segment lost 10 bases and the J segment 5 bases; nucleotides outside the gene matches: 12. CDR1 is KGHDR and CDR2 is SFDVKD in the germline V gene. The CDR3 is made up of 16 amino acids. CDR3 sequence (DNA): TGTGCCACTAGACGACTAGCGGGGGGTCGAGGGGAGACCCAGTACTTC. Translation: CATRRLAGGRGETQYF.

This clone was counted a few times. The rearrangement joins TRBV7-2 to TRBJ1-2; possible D gene TRBD1, 5 bases. V was cut by 6 bases and J by 4 bases, with 9 bases left in between. Germline lookup yields CDR1 SGHTA and CDR2 FQGNSA. The CDR3 loop spans 12 amino acids. CDR3 amino acids: CASSPDSYGYTF. As DNA, the CDR3 is TGTGCCAGCAGTCCAGACAGCTATGGCTACACCTTC.

V is TRBV9 and J is TRBJ1-2; 9 bases agree with TRBD1. Germline CDR1 and CDR2: SGDLS and YYNGEE. V lost 3 bases, J lost 7 bases, and 4 bases stayed unmatched. The CDR3 has 13 residues. CDR3 DNA sequence: TGTGCCAGCAGCGCGACAGGGGGAGGTGGCTACACCTTC. This sequence encodes CASSATGGGGYTF.

The chain uses TRBV6-2 or TRBV6-3 and TRBJ2-1; weak D call: TRBD1 (6 bases). The V and J ends lost 2 bases and 6 bases respectively, with 14 bases between them. From germline, CDR1 is MNHEY and CDR2 SVGEGT. This CDR3 contains 15 residues. The CDR3 protein is CASSYPGIGGNEQFF. CDR3 DNA sequence: TGTGCCAGCAGTTACCCGGGCATAGGGGGCAATGAGCAGTTCTTC.

The chain is built from TRBV27 and TRBJ1-2; D possibly corresponds to TRBD1 (6 bases). This CDR3 is built from 13 residues. Germline values: CDR1 MNHEY, CDR2 SMNVEV (reference sequence). The V gene lost 1 base and the J gene lost 8 bases, with 11 bases spanning the gap. This chain's CDR3 is CASSLLGARGYTF. The CDR3 coding sequence is TGTGCCAGCAGTTTATTGGGGGCGCGCGGCTACACCTTC.

The chain has TRBV5-8 and TRBJ2-5; 7 bases fit TRBD1. The CDR3 consists of 14 residues. Germline CDR1 SGHTS, CDR2 YDEGEE. Losses at the gene ends were 4 bases for V and 2 bases for J; bases not matched to a gene: 5. The CDR3: CASSRGTVQETQYF. The DNA for the CDR3 is TGTGCCAGCAGCCGTGGGACAGTTCAAGAGACCCAGTACTTC.

V usage is TRBV11-3 and J usage is TRBJ2-7; 9 nucleotides align to TRBD1. V shed 5 bases, J shed 1 base, and the junction held 3 bases outside the gene matches. Germline values: CDR1 SGHNT, CDR2 YENEEA. The CDR3 contains 14 residues. The DNA for the CDR3 is TGTGCCAGCAGCCCAGGGACAGGGTCCTACGAGCAGTACTTC. The encoded protein is CASSPGTGSYEQYF.

The chain is built from TRBV9 and TRBJ2-1; no firm D call. The ends were cut back, 4 bases at V and 2 bases at J, with 7 bases in the middle. The CDR3 has 13 residues. Germline V CDR1 and CDR2: SGDLS, YYNGEE. The CDR3 is CASSPSAYNEQFF. The CDR3 DNA reads TGTGCCAGCAGCCCGTCAGCCTACAATGAGCAGTTCTTC.

This clone was counted a single time. V gene TRBV12-5 combines with J gene TRBJ2-1; tentative D call: TRBD2 (6 bases). Trimming pared 3 bases from V and 8 bases from J, leaving 20 bases between. CDR1 LGHNT and CDR2 FRNRAP come from the germline V gene. The length of the CDR3 is 16 residues. CDR3 nucleotide sequence: TGTGCTAGTGGTTTTCCCCGGGGACTCCCAATGCATGAGCAGTTCTTC. Translation: CASGFPRGLPMHEQFF.

This chain links TRBV5-4 with TRBJ1-2; TRBD1 matches at 9 bases. V dropped 3 bases and J dropped 4; count of bases not matched to a gene: 4. Germline V CDR1 and CDR2: SGHNT, YYREEE (reference sequence). This CDR3 region has 14 residues. This CDR3 is CASSWGTGTYGYTF. CDR3 sequence (DNA): TGTGCCAGCAGCTGGGGGACAGGGACCTATGGCTACACCTTC.

A few counts support this clone. The V gene is TRBV5-1, the J gene TRBJ2-2; no reliable D call. Looked up from germline, CDR1 is SGHRS and CDR2 is YFSETQ. This CDR3 comprises 15 residues. Trimming removed 6 bases from V and 1 base from J, with 13 bases in between. The DNA for the CDR3 is TGCGCCAGCACTCTTAATGGCCAGAACACCGGGGAGCTGTTTTTT. Its protein product is CASTLNGQNTGELFF.

The chain is built from TRBV12-5 and TRBJ2-1, with TRBD2 identical over 13 bases. V shed 4 bases, J shed 2 bases, and the junction held 2 bases outside the gene matches. The length of the CDR3 is 16 residues. Germline CDR1 is LGHNT and CDR2 is FRNRAP. CDR3 loop: CASGSGTSGAYNEQFF. CDR3 nucleotides: TGTGCTAGTGGTTCCGGGACTAGCGGGGCCTACAATGAGCAGTTCTTC.

The genes are TRBV7-6 and TRBJ1-1; 7 nucleotides line up with TRBD1. In germline, CDR1 is SGHVS, CDR2 FNYEAQ. V shed 3 bases and J 4 bases; nucleotides not matched to a gene: 8. The CDR3 extends over 15 amino acids. DNA for the CDR3: TGTGCCAGCAGCTTGGAAGCAGGGGGAGGCACTGAAGCTTTCTTT. This codes for CASSLEAGGGTEAFF.

This rearrangement joins TRBV10-3 to TRBJ2-1, with TRBD1 identical over 7 bases. Trimming at V came to 0 bases and at J to 8 bases, leaving 4 bases not matched to a gene. The germline V gene has CDR1 ENHRY and CDR2 SYGVKD. There are 14 residues in the CDR3. The CDR3 loop is CAISESTGEHEQFF. The CDR3 DNA is TGTGCCATCAGTGAGTCCACAGGGGAACATGAGCAGTTCTTC.

This chain uses TRBV3-1 (or the pseudogene TRBV3-2) with TRBJ1-1, with 8 bases fitting TRBD1. Unmatched junction bases numbered 17, after V lost 6 bases and J lost 8 bases. Looked up from germline, CDR1 is LGHDT and CDR2 is YNNKEL (reference sequence). This CDR3 contains 16 residues. DNA of the CDR3: TGTGCCAGCAGTCCTACTAATTACCGGGACAGGAGCGAAGCTTTCTTT. It encodes CASSPTNYRDRSEAFF.

The chain joins TRBV5-4 to TRBJ1-2; perhaps TRBD1 as D (6 bases). The CDR3 covers 13 residues. Germline V gene data show CDR1 as SGHNT and CDR2 as YYREEE (reference sequence). V lost 2 bases and J lost 5, with 10 bases in between. The DNA of the CDR3 is TGTGCCAGCAGCTTCGGGACACCTTATGGCTACACCTTC. Its protein product is CASSFGTPYGYTF. The variable domain in full, completed from reference TRBV5-4 and TRBJ1-2, reads ETGVTQSPTHLIKTRGQQVTLRCSSQSGHNTVSWYQQALGQGPQFIFQYYREEENGRGNFPPRFSGLQFPNYSSELNVNALELDDSALYLCASSFGTPYGYTFGSGTRLTVV.

The chain employs TRBV29-1 and TRBJ2-7; D is ambiguous. The germline gives CDR1 SQVTM, CDR2 ANQGSEA. V lost 4 bases to trimming and J lost 2 bases, with 9 bases between them. The CDR3 sequence is 12 residues long. As DNA, the CDR3 is TGCAGCGTTGTTGCACAGCCCTACGAGCAGTACTTC. It yields the protein CSVVAQPYEQYF.

The CDR3 DNA reads TGTGCCAGCAGCTTAACTGGTGCTAGCGGGGGCTCAGATACGCAGTATTTT. It yields the protein CASSLTGASGGSDTQYF. This chain joins TRBV7-2 and TRBJ2-3; 10 bases are shared with TRBD2. Trimming cost V 2 bases and J 4 bases; bases outside gene matches: 9. CDR3 length: 17 amino acids. Germline values: CDR1 SGHTA, CDR2 FQGNSA.